The rows below give T cell receptor beta chains drawn from one sample of a study of cytomegalovirus exposure and HLA in healthy donors. The assay was immunoSEQ multiplex PCR, and TCRdb's table has in-frame clones only and misses some. Among around 130,000 clones listed, roughly 78% were seen once. The source material was PBMCs. These receptors came from a man in his thirties or forties in good health and CMV-seronegative. CDR3s include the opening cysteine and the closing phenylalanine or tryptophan. The D gene is left open where the match is weak. The size field is filled for only some rows; it gives once, few, many or a size class.

CDR3aa: CASSEDDRGYDEQYF
CDR3nt: TGTGCCAGCAGCGAGGATGACAGGGGGTATGACGAGCAGTACTTC
d_gene: TRBD1
j_gene: TRBJ2-7
abundance: NA
v_gene: TRBV9

CDR3aa: CASRNLPKRERDEQFF
CDR3nt: TGCGCCAGCAGAAATCTCCCCAAGCGGGAGAGGGATGAGCAGTTCTTC
d_gene: TRBD2
j_gene: TRBJ2-1
abundance: NA
v_gene: TRBV10-1

CDR3aa: CARGLQSGICNNEQFF
CDR3nt: TGTGCCAGAGGACTACAAAGCGGGATTTGTAACAATGAGCAGTTCTTC
d_gene: TRBD2
j_gene: TRBJ2-1
abundance: NA
v_gene: TRBV5-3

CDR3aa: CASSQPSGSTYEQYF
CDR3nt: TGTGCCAGCAGCCAACCTAGCGGATCGACCTACGAGCAGTACTTC
d_gene: TRBD2
j_gene: TRBJ2-7
abundance: NA
v_gene: TRBV11-3

CDR3aa: CASSTSSPSTDTQYF
CDR3nt: TGCGCCAGCAGCACATCTAGCCCGAGCACAGATACGCAGTATTTT
d_gene: NA
j_gene: TRBJ2-3
abundance: NA
v_gene: TRBV5-1

CDR3aa: CASSTDRMVLGTSYEQYF
CDR3nt: TGTGCCAGCAGCACGGACAGGATGGTACTAGGGACCTCCTACGAGCAGTACTTC
d_gene: TRBD1
j_gene: TRBJ2-7
abundance: NA
v_gene: TRBV5-8

CDR3aa: CASSESLTGNTEAFF
CDR3nt: TGTGCCAGCAGTGAAAGCCTGACAGGGAACACTGAAGCTTTCTTT
d_gene: NA
j_gene: TRBJ1-1
abundance: few
v_gene: TRBV25-1

CDR3aa: CASSLPDTQNTDTQYF
CDR3nt: TGTGCCAGCAGCTTACCCGACACCCAGAACACAGATACGCAGTATTTT
d_gene: NA
j_gene: TRBJ2-3
abundance: NA
v_gene: TRBV5-6

CDR3aa: CASSLDRGLPYTF
CDR3nt: TGTGCCAGCAGCTTGGACAGGGGTCTGCCCTACACCTTC
d_gene: TRBD1
j_gene: TRBJ1-2
abundance: NA
v_gene: TRBV5-6

CDR3aa: CATSRVSGGANYGYTF
CDR3nt: TGTGCCACCAGCAGAGTCTCAGGGGGCGCAAACTATGGCTACACCTTC
d_gene: TRBD1
j_gene: TRBJ1-2
abundance: NA
v_gene: TRBV15

CDR3aa: CASSRTGELFF
CDR3nt: TGTGCCAGTAGCAGGACCGGGGAGCTGTTTTTT
d_gene: NA
j_gene: TRBJ2-2
abundance: NA
v_gene: TRBV19

CDR3aa: CASSQGPGELFF
CDR3nt: TGCGCCAGCAGCCAGGGGCCAGGGGAGCTGTTTTTT
d_gene: NA
j_gene: TRBJ2-2
abundance: few
v_gene: TRBV5-1

CDR3aa: CSVEAQGGSGNTIYF
CDR3nt: TGCAGCGTTGAAGCCCAGGGTGGCTCTGGAAACACCATATATTTT
d_gene: NA
j_gene: TRBJ1-3
abundance: few
v_gene: TRBV29-1

CDR3aa: CASSINRGSNEQFF
CDR3nt: TGTGCCAGTAGTATTAATCGGGGATCAAATGAGCAGTTCTTC
d_gene: NA
j_gene: TRBJ2-1
abundance: NA
v_gene: TRBV19

CDR3aa: CASSSARDLEQYF
CDR3nt: TGTGCCAGCAGCTCAGCGCGCGATCTAGAGCAGTACTTC
d_gene: NA
j_gene: TRBJ2-7
abundance: NA
v_gene: TRBV7-2

CDR3aa: CASSGTSGAYNEQFF
CDR3nt: TGTGCCAGCAGTGGCACTAGCGGGGCGTACAATGAGCAGTTCTTC
d_gene: TRBD2
j_gene: TRBJ2-1
abundance: NA
v_gene: TRBV6-1

CDR3aa: CASSFRGRSDTEAFF
CDR3nt: TGTGCCAGCAGCTTCAGGGGGCGGTCGGACACTGAAGCTTTCTTT
d_gene: TRBD1
j_gene: TRBJ1-1
abundance: few
v_gene: TRBV5-8

CDR3aa: CAISESTSGLKVNEQYF
CDR3nt: TGTGCCATCAGTGAGTCAACTAGCGGACTGAAGGTCAACGAGCAGTACTTC
d_gene: TRBD2
j_gene: TRBJ2-7
abundance: NA
v_gene: TRBV10-3

CDR3aa: CASSLFPGLAGERQFF
CDR3nt: TGCGCCAGCAGCCTATTTCCGGGACTAGCGGGAGAAAGGCAGTTCTTC
d_gene: TRBD2
j_gene: TRBJ2-1
abundance: NA
v_gene: TRBV5-1

CDR3aa: CASSSKGLASEETQYF
CDR3nt: TGTGCCAGCAGCTCAAAAGGACTAGCGAGCGAAGAGACCCAGTACTTC
d_gene: TRBD2
j_gene: TRBJ2-5
abundance: NA
v_gene: TRBV5-4

CDR3aa: CASSFSGGMLWGTGELFF
CDR3nt: TGTGCCAGCAGCTTTTCGGGAGGGATGCTGTGGGGCACCGGGGAGCTGTTTTTT
d_gene: TRBD2
j_gene: TRBJ2-2
abundance: NA
v_gene: TRBV7-9

CDR3aa: CASSIQPRAGPNTEAFF
CDR3nt: TGTGCCAGCAGTATTCAACCCAGGGCAGGACCGAACACTGAAGCTTTCTTT
d_gene: NA
j_gene: TRBJ1-1
abundance: NA
v_gene: TRBV27

CDR3aa: CASSLVPLGRDTEAFF
CDR3nt: TGTGCCAGCAGCTTGGTCCCTCTAGGGAGGGACACTGAAGCTTTCTTT
d_gene: NA
j_gene: TRBJ1-1
abundance: NA
v_gene: TRBV5-4

CDR3aa: CASSSRRAVHEQYF
CDR3nt: TGTGCCAGCAGTTCACGGAGGGCTGTCCACGAGCAGTACTTC
d_gene: NA
j_gene: TRBJ2-7
abundance: NA
v_gene: TRBV6-1

CDR3aa: CASSAGLVNHNEQFF
CDR3nt: TGTGCCAGCAGTGCGGGACTAGTGAACCACAATGAGCAGTTCTTC
d_gene: TRBD2
j_gene: TRBJ2-1
abundance: NA
v_gene: TRBV6-1

CDR3aa: CASSQLRGGAAEAFF
CDR3nt: TGCGCCAGCAGCCAATTGAGAGGGGGGGCCGCGGAAGCTTTCTTT
d_gene: NA
j_gene: TRBJ1-1
abundance: NA
v_gene: TRBV4-3

CDR3aa: CASSLRLAGGPHEQYF
CDR3nt: TGTGCCAGCAGCCTCCGACTAGCGGGAGGGCCACACGAGCAGTACTTC
d_gene: TRBD2
j_gene: TRBJ2-7
abundance: NA
v_gene: TRBV16

CDR3aa: CASSLGDSFYGYTF
CDR3nt: TGTGCCAGCAGCTTAGGGGACAGTTTCTATGGCTACACCTTC
d_gene: TRBD1
j_gene: TRBJ1-2
abundance: NA
v_gene: TRBV7-9

CDR3aa: CASGGGVGTQYF
CDR3nt: TGTGCCAGCGGCGGGGGGGTTGGGACCCAGTACTTC
d_gene: TRBD2
j_gene: TRBJ2-5
abundance: NA
v_gene: TRBV2

CDR3aa: CASSVDTGGFTEAFF
CDR3nt: TGTGCCAGCAGCGTAGACACAGGGGGCTTCACTGAAGCTTTCTTT
d_gene: TRBD1
j_gene: TRBJ1-1
abundance: NA
v_gene: TRBV9

CDR3aa: CASSQATCTEAFF
CDR3nt: TGTGCCAGCTCCCAGGCGACCTGCACTGAAGCTTTCTTT
d_gene: NA
j_gene: TRBJ1-1
abundance: NA
v_gene: TRBV5-6

CDR3aa: CASSLLSGRAITDTQYF
CDR3nt: TGTGCCAGCAGCTTACTGAGCGGGAGGGCCATCACAGATACGCAGTATTTT
d_gene: TRBD2
j_gene: TRBJ2-3
abundance: NA
v_gene: TRBV7-9

CDR3aa: CASALGRETDTQYF
CDR3nt: TGCGCCAGCGCCCTAGGGCGGGAGACAGATACGCAGTATTTT
d_gene: TRBD2
j_gene: TRBJ2-3
abundance: NA
v_gene: TRBV10-1

CDR3aa: CSAGPGDTQYF
CDR3nt: TGCAGTGCGGGTCCGGGGGATACGCAGTATTTT
d_gene: NA
j_gene: TRBJ2-3
abundance: NA
v_gene: TRBV20-1

CDR3aa: CASSVGEAGGPLGTQYF
CDR3nt: TGTGCCAGCAGCGTAGGTGAAGCGGGAGGGCCTCTGGGGACCCAGTACTTC
d_gene: TRBD2
j_gene: TRBJ2-5
abundance: NA
v_gene: TRBV9

CDR3aa: CAISELLAGVSTDTQYF
CDR3nt: TGTGCCATCAGTGAACTACTAGCGGGAGTGAGTACAGATACGCAGTATTTT
d_gene: TRBD2
j_gene: TRBJ2-3
abundance: NA
v_gene: TRBV10-3

CDR3aa: CASSTRTGNTGELFF
CDR3nt: TGTGCCAGCAGCACCCGGACAGGGAACACCGGGGAGCTGTTTTTT
d_gene: TRBD1
j_gene: TRBJ2-2
abundance: NA
v_gene: TRBV7-3

CDR3aa: CASSLVVGRSSYEQYF
CDR3nt: TGCGCCAGCAGCTTGGTGGTCGGGAGATCCTCCTACGAGCAGTACTTC
d_gene: NA
j_gene: TRBJ2-7
abundance: once
v_gene: TRBV5-1

CDR3aa: CASSLVPRENTDTQYF
CDR3nt: TGTGCCAGCAGCTTAGTCCCTAGAGAAAACACAGATACGCAGTATTTT
d_gene: NA
j_gene: TRBJ2-3
abundance: NA
v_gene: TRBV11-2

CDR3aa: CASSPPGQGAYEQYF
CDR3nt: TGTGCCAGCTCACCACCCGGACAGGGGGCCTACGAGCAGTACTTC
d_gene: TRBD1
j_gene: TRBJ2-7
abundance: NA
v_gene: TRBV18

CDR3aa: CASSLGQGVTAYEQYF
CDR3nt: TGCGCCAGCAGCTTGGGACAGGGGGTAACCGCCTACGAGCAGTACTTC
d_gene: TRBD1
j_gene: TRBJ2-7
abundance: once
v_gene: TRBV5-1

CDR3aa: CASKGQGYTDTQYF
CDR3nt: TGCGCCAGCAAGGGACAGGGTTACACAGATACGCAGTATTTT
d_gene: TRBD1
j_gene: TRBJ2-3
abundance: NA
v_gene: TRBV5-1

CDR3aa: CATSVDRGPGGYTF
CDR3nt: TGTGCCACCAGCGTGGACAGGGGGCCTGGCGGCTACACCTTC
d_gene: TRBD1
j_gene: TRBJ1-2
abundance: NA
v_gene: TRBV15

CDR3aa: CASRGRGWGEEQYF
CDR3nt: TGTGCCAGCAGAGGGCGGGGGTGGGGTGAAGAGCAGTACTTC
d_gene: TRBD2
j_gene: TRBJ2-7
abundance: NA
v_gene: TRBV28

CDR3aa: CASSRDRGYQPQHF
CDR3nt: TGCGCCAGCAGCCGAGACAGGGGCTATCAGCCCCAGCATTTT
d_gene: TRBD1
j_gene: TRBJ1-5
abundance: NA
v_gene: TRBV4-3

CDR3aa: CASSLARDRGRMKEKLFF
CDR3nt: TGTGCCAGCAGCTTAGCCAGGGACAGGGGAAGAATGAAAGAAAAACTGTTTTTT
d_gene: TRBD1
j_gene: TRBJ1-4
abundance: NA
v_gene: TRBV7-2

CDR3aa: CASSQVSGSTEAFF
CDR3nt: TGCGCCAGCAGCCAAGTTTCGGGTAGCACTGAAGCTTTCTTT
d_gene: NA
j_gene: TRBJ1-1
abundance: NA
v_gene: TRBV4-1

CDR3aa: CASSKGLAGADTQYF
CDR3nt: TGTGCCAGCAGCAAAGGACTAGCGGGAGCAGATACGCAGTATTTT
d_gene: NA
j_gene: TRBJ2-3
abundance: NA
v_gene: TRBV21-1

CDR3aa: CASRVLAGGFGELFF
CDR3nt: TGTGCCAGCCGCGTTTTAGCGGGAGGTTTCGGGGAGCTGTTTTTT
d_gene: TRBD2
j_gene: TRBJ2-2
abundance: once
v_gene: TRBV7-3

CDR3aa: CASSLDGTSGRCEQYF
CDR3nt: TGTGCCAGCAGCTTAGACGGGACTAGCGGGAGGTGCGAGCAGTACTTC
d_gene: TRBD2
j_gene: TRBJ2-7
abundance: NA
v_gene: TRBV7-9

CDR3aa: CAILPSSGNTIYF
CDR3nt: TGTGCCATCCTACCGAGCTCTGGAAACACCATATATTTT
d_gene: NA
j_gene: TRBJ1-3
abundance: NA
v_gene: TRBV10-3

CDR3aa: CATQTPTGGPAGELFF
CDR3nt: TGTGCCACCCAAACACCAACAGGGGGCCCGGCCGGGGAGCTGTTTTTT
d_gene: TRBD1
j_gene: TRBJ2-2
abundance: NA
v_gene: TRBV28

CDR3aa: CASSESSKFTDTQYF
CDR3nt: TGCGCCAGCAGTGAATCTAGCAAATTCACAGATACGCAGTATTTT
d_gene: NA
j_gene: TRBJ2-3
abundance: NA
v_gene: TRBV10-1

CDR3aa: CASSLGYRGSAKNIQYF
CDR3nt: TGTGCCAGCAGCTTAGGGTATCGGGGTTCAGCCAAAAACATTCAGTACTTC
d_gene: NA
j_gene: TRBJ2-4
abundance: NA
v_gene: TRBV7-9

CDR3aa: CASSQGLADNEQFF
CDR3nt: TGCGCCAGCAGCCAGGGCCTAGCGGACAATGAGCAGTTCTTC
d_gene: TRBD2
j_gene: TRBJ2-1
abundance: NA
v_gene: TRBV4-1

CDR3aa: CASRPALGEKDTGELFF
CDR3nt: TGTGCCAGCAGGCCAGCGTTGGGAGAGAAGGACACCGGGGAGCTGTTTTTT
d_gene: NA
j_gene: TRBJ2-2
abundance: NA
v_gene: TRBV11-2

CDR3aa: CASSLTRQGVFQETQYF
CDR3nt: TGTGCCAGTAGCCTTACCAGACAGGGCGTCTTCCAAGAGACCCAGTACTTC
d_gene: TRBD1
j_gene: TRBJ2-5
abundance: NA
v_gene: TRBV19